Below, 2 T cell receptor beta chains from the same sample are listed, as sequenced in a study of shared clonotypes between healthy human individuals. The assay was immunoSEQ multiplex PCR, and TCRdb's table has in-frame clones only and misses some. The sample lists approximately 1,500,000 clones; 96% were seen once. Sequenced sample: naive CD4+ T cells sorted from blood. Subset reported: CD45RA+ positively selected. The source is a man aged 30 to 45 in good health.

This chain connects TRBV5-5 to TRBJ1-5, with 9 bases fitting TRBD1. Germline trimming cut 4 bases from V and 1 base from J; bases unmatched to any gene: 15. Germline V gene sequence: CDR1 SGHKS, CDR2 YYEKEE (reference sequence). This CDR3 comprises 19 residues. The chain's CDR3 is CASSAGTGPPLESNQPQHF. CDR3 sequence (DNA): TGTGCCAGCAGCGCCGGGACAGGGCCCCCACTAGAAAGCAATCAGCCCCAGCATTTT.

This chain joins TRBV9 and TRBJ1-2; 7 nucleotides match TRBD1. Germline lookup yields CDR1 SGDLS and CDR2 YYNGEE. The CDR3 extends over 18 amino acids. The V and J ends lost 0 bases and 4 bases, in that order; junction bases with no gene match: 15. The DNA of the CDR3 is TGTGCCAGCAGCGTAGGGGTAGGAGCGACAGGGACTCGCTATGGCTACACCTTC. Its protein is CASSVGVGATGTRYGYTF.